This T cell receptor beta chain was sequenced during a study of vaccination and CD4 T cells after COVID-19. CDR1 and CDR2 (germline): SGHAT, FQNNGV. The CDR3 has 14 residues. The V and J ends lost 3 bases and 5 bases, in that order; junction bases with no gene match: 3. Treatment of the sample: approximately 9-day PBMC culture with coronavirus spike peptide pools or control peptides (ViraFEST assay). As to this clonotype: Its specificity is not known.

Cultured CD4+ T cell DNA underwent sequencing with the Oncomine TCR Beta short-read assay. In TCRdb, the PCR reads were re-called with MiXCR into one record per CDR3 protein. In the table there are approximately 11,000 distinct CDR3 sequences, around 40% of which are singletons. The sample taken for sequencing was CD4+ T cells from blood, cultured in vitro. The sequence was obtained from a human donor who had recovered from COVID-19. The V and J genes are TRBV11-2 and TRBJ1-1, with TRBD1 identical over 10 bases. CDR3 coding DNA: TGTGCCAGCAGCTTGGGGACAGGGGTAACTGAAGCTTTCTTT. Amino acid sequence: CASSLGTGVTEAFF.